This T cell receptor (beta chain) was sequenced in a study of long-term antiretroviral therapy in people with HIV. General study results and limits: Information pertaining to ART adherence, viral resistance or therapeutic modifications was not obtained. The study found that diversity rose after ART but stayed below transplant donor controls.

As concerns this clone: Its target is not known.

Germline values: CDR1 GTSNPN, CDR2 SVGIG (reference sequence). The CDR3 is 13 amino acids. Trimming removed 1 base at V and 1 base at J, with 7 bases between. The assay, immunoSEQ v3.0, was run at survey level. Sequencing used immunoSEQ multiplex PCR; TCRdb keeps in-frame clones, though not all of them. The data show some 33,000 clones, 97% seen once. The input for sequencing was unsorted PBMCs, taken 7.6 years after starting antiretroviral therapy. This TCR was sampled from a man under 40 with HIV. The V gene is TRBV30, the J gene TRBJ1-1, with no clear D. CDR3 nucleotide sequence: TGTGCCTGGAGTGCCTCCAGGAACACTGAAGCTTTCTTT. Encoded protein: CAWSASRNTEAFF.